The 7 T cell receptor beta chains below were found in one sample sequenced in a study of T-cell memory formation after mild COVID-19. TCRdb reprocessed the 5' RACE reads via MiXCR and lists one record per CDR3 protein. The sample carries approximately 480,000 distinct CDR3 sequences, roughly 20% recorded once. Source material: PBMCs or a T cell subset sorted from them (not recorded which). The receptors come from an adult woman who had mild COVID-19 (a few samples of this study predate the infection). Cell type and time point are not known.

V is TRBV4-1 and J is TRBJ2-1; D uncertain. The germline CDR1 and CDR2 sequences are MGHRA and YSYEKL. Trimming shortened V by 5 bases and J by 9 bases, and 11 bases separated the two germline ends. This CDR3 region has 12 residues. The CDR3 DNA reads TGCGCCAGCAGCGCTGAGCTCGGTGAGCAGTTCTTC. It yields the protein CASSAELGEQFF.

V and J are TRBV6-5 and TRBJ2-7; the match to TRBD1 covers 7 bases. V shed 6 bases and J 6 bases; nucleotides not matched to a gene: 14. Per the germline V gene, CDR1 is MNHEY and CDR2 is SVGAGI. The CDR3 runs 15 residues. The CDR3 sequence: CASRIQGSRLGEQYF. The CDR3 nucleotides are TGTGCCAGCAGAATACAGGGGTCGCGGCTCGGCGAGCAGTACTTC.

This chain connects TRBV20-1 to TRBJ2-1; possibly TRBD2 for D (7 bases). Trimming shortened V by 5 bases and J by 0 bases, and 20 bases separated the two germline ends. Germline V gene data show CDR1 as DFQATT and CDR2 as SNEGSKA (reference sequence). The CDR3 is 17 amino acids. Here the CDR3 reads CSAGGGKRGVSYNEQFF. CDR3 nucleotides: TGCAGTGCTGGGGGCGGTAAGCGGGGCGTCTCCTACAATGAGCAGTTCTTC.

The chain combines TRBV19 with TRBJ2-5; D is undetermined. V lost 3 bases and J 5 bases, leaving 13 bases between the germline ends. This CDR3 spans 14 amino acids. Germline V gene data show CDR1 as LNHDA and CDR2 as SQIVND (reference sequence). CDR3: CASSIRAKTETQYF. The CDR3 DNA reads as TGTGCCAGTAGTATTCGGGCCAAGACGGAGACCCAGTACTTC.

This clonotype was seen more than once but under ten times. The J gene is TRBJ2-7, the V gene TRBV5-1, with 10 bases lining up with TRBD2. The germline V gene has CDR1 SGHRS and CDR2 YFSETQ. The CDR3 has 15 amino acids. Trimming removed 2 bases from V and 3 bases from J; junction bases left unmatched: 5. CDR3 sequence (DNA): TGCGCCAGCAGCTTACTTCTAGCGGGAGTCTACGAGCAGTACTTC. This translates into CASSLLLAGVYEQYF.

The chain couples TRBV30 to TRBJ2-5; tentatively, D is TRBD2 (5 bases). The CDR3 consists of 12 residues. Germline loops: CDR1 GTSNPN, CDR2 SVGIG (reference sequence). V lost 6 bases and J lost 5, with 13 bases in between. CDR3 amino acids: CACPTGMETQYF. CDR3 DNA: TGTGCCTGCCCGACGGGAATGGAGACCCAGTACTTC.

This chain uses TRBV7-8 with TRBJ1-1, with D uncertain. From germline, CDR1 is SGHVS and CDR2 FQNEAQ. With 3 bases removed from V and 0 bases from J, the gap between germline ends came to 17 bases. The CDR3 extends over 17 amino acids. Here the CDR3 reads CASSFSISQFMNTEAFF. The CDR3 DNA sequence: TGTGCCAGCAGCTTCTCGATAAGTCAATTCATGAACACTGAAGCTTTCTTT.